Presented here are 15 T cell receptor beta chains from one specimen sequenced in a study of cytomegalovirus exposure and HLA in healthy donors. The primer mix had 60 Vbeta and 13 Jbeta primers. The repertoire was sequenced with immunoSEQ multiplex PCR; TCRdb's copy has only in-frame clones and lacks some. The data show tens of thousands of clones, roughly two thirds seen once. Specimen: PBMCs. These receptors all come from a man aged 35 to 55 in good health and CMV-seropositive.

The chain carries TRBV30 and TRBJ1-1, with D hard to call. Trimming left V 0 bases short and J 2 bases short, with 13 bases between. Germline V gene lookup returns CDR1 GTSNPN and CDR2 SVGIG (reference sequence). The CDR3 loop spans 15 amino acids. This chain's CDR3 is CAWSVPGGSNTEAFF. CDR3 bases: TGTGCCTGGAGTGTACCCGGCGGCAGCAACACTGAAGCTTTCTTT.

The genes are TRBV2 and TRBJ2-7, with a tentative D call TRBD2 (5 bases). With 2 bases removed from V and 6 bases from J, the gap between germline ends came to 8 bases. The CDR3 has 12 residues. Germline values: CDR1 SNHLY, CDR2 FYNNEI. DNA for the CDR3: TGTGCCAGCAGTGAACTAGCTCGCGAGCAGTACTTC. The encoded protein is CASSELAREQYF.

The chain couples TRBV6-6 to TRBJ2-7, with 10 positions matching TRBD1. With V trimmed by 5 bases and J by 4 bases, 11 bases remained unmatched. Germline CDR1 and CDR2: MNHNY and SVGAGI (reference sequence). The CDR3 consists of 16 residues. For the CDR3, the DNA is TGTGCCAGCAGTCTCCCGCGACAGGGGGCACTTTACGAGCAGTACTTC. It yields the protein CASSLPRQGALYEQYF.

This chain connects TRBV14 to TRBJ1-3; 9 positions match TRBD1. CDR3 length equals 17 residues. CDR1 is SGHDN, CDR2 FVKESK, per germline. Losses at the gene ends were 2 bases for V and 4 bases for J; bases not matched to a gene: 9. In DNA form, the CDR3 reads TGTGCCAGCAGCCAAATTCCGGGACAGGGTTACGGAAACACCATATATTTT. Protein product: CASSQIPGQGYGNTIYF.

This rearrangement joins TRBV19 to TRBJ2-5; TRBD2 agrees at 13 bases. Germline CDR1 reads LNHDA; CDR2 reads SQIVND (reference sequence). The CDR3 is 16 amino acids. Unmatched junction bases numbered 3, after V lost 4 bases and J lost 1 base. CDR3 amino acids: CASSNRLAGGQETQYF. In DNA form, the CDR3 reads TGTGCCAGTAGTAACCGACTAGCGGGAGGCCAAGAGACCCAGTACTTC.

The chain couples TRBV2 to TRBJ2-7; TRBD1 aligns across 10 bases. Germline CDR1 is SNHLY and CDR2 is FYNNEI. The trim removed 6 bases at V and 5 bases at J, leaving 7 bases unmatched. There are 14 residues in the CDR3. The CDR3 loop reads CASRGGQGVDEQYF. CDR3 coding DNA: TGTGCCAGCAGGGGAGGACAGGGGGTCGACGAGCAGTACTTC.

This sequence joins TRBV7-9 and TRBJ2-2; a weak D match, TRBD2 (5 bases). There are 14 residues in the CDR3. Germline lookup yields CDR1 SEHNR and CDR2 FQNEAQ (reference sequence). Trimming cost V 5 bases and J 6 bases, with 13 bases left between them. The DNA of the CDR3 is TGTGCCAGCAGCGAAGACCGCGGGTCCGGGGAGCTGTTTTTT. Its protein is CASSEDRGSGELFF.

This chain uses TRBV29-1 with TRBJ1-2, with D possibly being TRBD1 (5 bases). This CDR3 is built from 11 residues. V was pared by 6 bases and J by 4 bases, with 9 bases between. CDR1 and CDR2 from the germline V gene are SQVTM and ANQGSEA. Here the CDR3 reads CSVRTTYGYTF. Here the CDR3 DNA reads TGCAGCGTCAGGACAACCTATGGCTACACCTTC.

This clone was seen only once. The chain couples TRBV6-5 to TRBJ1-5, with 10 bases identical to TRBD1. CDR1 MNHEY and CDR2 SVGAGI come from the germline V gene. The junction had 8 bases not matched to a gene; V was cut back by 10 bases and J by 2 bases. The CDR3 loop spans 15 amino acids. CDR3 sequence: CATSGTGAGNQPQHF. The CDR3 nucleotides are TGTGCCACCTCAGGGACAGGGGCTGGCAATCAGCCCCAGCATTTT.

J is TRBJ2-2 and V is TRBV13; D is possibly TRBD2 (5 bases). Trimming removed 2 bases at V and 7 bases at J, with 17 bases between. Germline values: CDR1 PRHDT, CDR2 FYEKMQ (reference sequence). The CDR3 spans 16 residues. The CDR3 DNA sequence: TGTGCCAGCAGCTTATCTAGCCGACGAACTATCGGGGAGCTGTTTTTT. Amino acids: CASSLSSRRTIGELFF.

The chain recombines TRBV30 with TRBJ1-2; no reliable D call. This CDR3 is built from 14 residues. V gave up 5 bases and J gave up 4 bases, with 17 bases separating them. The germline V gene has CDR1 GTSNPN and CDR2 SVGIG (reference sequence). For the CDR3, the DNA is TGTGCCTGGGTTGAGTCGACACTCTTCTATGGCTACACCTTC. Translated, it gives CAWVESTLFYGYTF.

Only one count was recorded for this clone. This chain links TRBV7-3 with TRBJ1-1; 12 positions match TRBD1. The V gene end was trimmed by 8 bases and the J gene end by 4 bases; junction bases not matched to a gene: 5. The CDR3 spans 14 residues. Germline assignment: CDR1 SGHTA and CDR2 FQGTGA. The CDR3 nucleotides read TGTGCCAGCGGGGACAGGGGGCTAGGCACTGAAGCTTTCTTT. Translation: CASGDRGLGTEAFF.

This clone was counted a few times. This chain links TRBV7-6 with TRBJ1-6, with 7 nucleotides matching TRBD1. The V gene's germline CDR1 is SGHVS and CDR2 FNYEAQ. J was trimmed by 0 bases and V by 5 bases; bases with no gene match: 10. This CDR3 region has 18 residues. The CDR3 DNA reads as TGTGCCAGCAGCCCTCGCGACAGGGAGAGCTCCTATAATTCACCCCTCCACTTT. Translation gives CASSPRDRESSYNSPLHF.

This clone was picked up a small number of times. The chain joins TRBV9 to TRBJ2-4; D might be TRBD2 (5 bases). V lost 4 bases to trimming and J lost 8 bases, with 16 bases between them. Germline V gene sequence: CDR1 SGDLS, CDR2 YYNGEE. This CDR3 contains 14 residues. CDR3 residues: CASSPKTGIDIQYF. The CDR3 coding sequence is TGTGCCAGCAGCCCCAAAACCGGGATTGACATTCAGTACTTC.

The chain is built from TRBV6-5 and TRBJ1-2; TRBD1 aligns across 8 bases. V was clipped by 4 bases and J by 8 bases; unmatched bases: 12. The length of the CDR3 is 15 residues. CDR1 is MNHEY and CDR2 is SVGAGI in the germline V gene. CDR3 nucleotide sequence: TGTGCCAGCAGTTCCTCAGGACAGGGAAAGGTCGGCTACACCTTC. It is translated as CASSSSGQGKVGYTF.